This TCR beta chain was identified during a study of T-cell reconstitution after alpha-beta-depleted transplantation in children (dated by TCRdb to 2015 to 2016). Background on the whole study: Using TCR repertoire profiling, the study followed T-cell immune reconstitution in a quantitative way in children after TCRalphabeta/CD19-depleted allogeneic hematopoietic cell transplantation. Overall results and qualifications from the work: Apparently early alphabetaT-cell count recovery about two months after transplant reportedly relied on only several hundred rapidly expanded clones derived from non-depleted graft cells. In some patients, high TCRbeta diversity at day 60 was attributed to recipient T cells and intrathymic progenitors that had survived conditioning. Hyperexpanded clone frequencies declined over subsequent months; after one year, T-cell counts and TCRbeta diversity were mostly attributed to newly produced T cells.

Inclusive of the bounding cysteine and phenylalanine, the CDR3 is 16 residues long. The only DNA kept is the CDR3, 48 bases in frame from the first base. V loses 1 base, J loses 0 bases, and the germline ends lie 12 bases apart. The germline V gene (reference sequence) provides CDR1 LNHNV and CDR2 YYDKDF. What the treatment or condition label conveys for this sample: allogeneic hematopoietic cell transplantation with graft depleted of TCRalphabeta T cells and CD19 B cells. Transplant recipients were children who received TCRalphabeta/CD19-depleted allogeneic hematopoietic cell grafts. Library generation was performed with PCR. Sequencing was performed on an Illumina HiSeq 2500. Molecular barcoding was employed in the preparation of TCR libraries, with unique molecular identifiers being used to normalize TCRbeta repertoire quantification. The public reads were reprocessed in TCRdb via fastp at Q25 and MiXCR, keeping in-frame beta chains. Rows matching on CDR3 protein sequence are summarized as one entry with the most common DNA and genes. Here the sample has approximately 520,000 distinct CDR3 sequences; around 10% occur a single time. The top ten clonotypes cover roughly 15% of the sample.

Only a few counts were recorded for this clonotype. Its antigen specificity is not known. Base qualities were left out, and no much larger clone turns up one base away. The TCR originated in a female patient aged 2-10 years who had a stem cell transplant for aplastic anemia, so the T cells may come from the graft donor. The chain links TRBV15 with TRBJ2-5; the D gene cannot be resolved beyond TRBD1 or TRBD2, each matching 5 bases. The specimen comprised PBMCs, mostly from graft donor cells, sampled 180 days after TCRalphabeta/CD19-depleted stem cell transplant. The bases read TGTGCCACCAGCAGAGCCCGGGGCTGGTACCAAGAGACCCAGTACTTC. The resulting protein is CATSRARGWYQETQYF.